This TCR beta chain appears in the sequencing data of a study of cytomegalovirus exposure and HLA in healthy donors. Study conclusions and caveats: In vitro confirmation showed three CMV-associated chains to be CMV antigen specific. A missense DCLRE1C variant was associated with V- and J-gene trimming of TCR beta chains in a later analysis, and an independent cohort replicated the association.

CDR3 size: 14 residues. The V segment lost 2 bases and the J segment 3 bases; nucleotides outside the gene matches: 5. From germline, CDR1 is SGDLS and CDR2 YYNGEE. In the case of this clone: Its antigen remains unknown.

Primers: 60 Vbeta forward and 13 Jbeta reverse. Sequencing used immunoSEQ multiplex PCR; TCRdb keeps in-frame clones, though not all of them. The data hold almost 200,000 clones, with 79% observed a single time. The material sequenced was PBMCs. The receptor's source is a male donor in good health and CMV-seropositive. V gene TRBV9 combines with J gene TRBJ2-7, with 7 positions matching TRBD1. The CDR3 reads CASSVRDSYYEQYF. CDR3 DNA sequence: TGTGCCAGCAGCGTCAGGGACAGCTACTACGAGCAGTACTTC.